The rows below give T cell receptor beta chains drawn from one sample of a study of blood T cell repertoires in COVID-19. Profiling relied on immunoSEQ multiplex PCR, and the TCRdb table lists in-frame clones only, not all of them. Counted here are 200,000 to 250,000 clones, about 82% occurring once; the ten biggest clones make up more than 9%. Sequences were obtained from peripheral blood. The receptors shown here come from an elderly man with acute or convalescent COVID-19. The CDR3 runs from the conserved cysteine through the conserved F or W. The order of the fields is V gene, J gene, CDR3 protein.

v_gene: TRBV19
j_gene: TRBJ1-4
CDR3aa: CASSRTATNEKLFF

v_gene: TRBV12-5
j_gene: TRBJ1-3
CDR3aa: CASGTGLSGNTIYF

v_gene: TRBV5-4
j_gene: TRBJ1-6
CDR3aa: CASSLALDRAHSPLHF

v_gene: TRBV2
j_gene: TRBJ2-2
CDR3aa: CASRGNRVSNTGELFF

v_gene: TRBV27
j_gene: TRBJ2-2
CDR3aa: CASNLKAGGSSLGELFF

v_gene: TRBV19
j_gene: TRBJ1-1
CDR3aa: CASSIDRGSTEAFF

v_gene: TRBV7-2
j_gene: TRBJ1-2
CDR3aa: CASSGNRGPDYGYTF

v_gene: TRBV5-1
j_gene: TRBJ1-5
CDR3aa: CASSLAGEQPQHF

v_gene: TRBV28
j_gene: TRBJ2-6
CDR3aa: CASRPFLGGSGANVLTF

v_gene: TRBV7-2
j_gene: TRBJ2-1
CDR3aa: CASSLYSRGLGHEQFF

v_gene: TRBV9
j_gene: TRBJ2-1
CDR3aa: CASSVGSGATYNEQFF

v_gene: TRBV7-3
j_gene: TRBJ2-3
CDR3aa: CASSLRQGGDTQYF

v_gene: TRBV25-1
j_gene: TRBJ1-2
CDR3aa: CASSERFGNYGYTF

v_gene: TRBV28
j_gene: TRBJ1-5
CDR3aa: CASSYHRGDNQPQHF

v_gene: TRBV14
j_gene: TRBJ2-6
CDR3aa: CASSQGGVGGANVLTF